The 8 T cell receptor beta chains below were found in one sample sequenced in a study of T cell repertoires in cytomegalovirus infection. Using its own MiXCR run on the reads, TCRdb lists one record per CDR3 protein. The sample lists around 740,000 distinct CDR3 sequences; about a third were seen once. Sequenced material: PBMCs. The receptors shown here come from a human donor in good health (CMV status not recorded). Some clones in this sample may be carry-over from other donors' samples.

This clonotype was seen just once. The V and J genes are TRBV6-5 and TRBJ2-3; 9 bases align to TRBD1. Per the germline V gene, CDR1 is MNHEY and CDR2 is SVGAGI. After removal of 6 bases from V and 4 bases from J, the junction contained 11 bases not matched to a gene. The CDR3 has 16 amino acids. CDR3 sequence: CASRYTGTGLPDTQYF. The CDR3, as DNA: TGTGCCAGCAGGTACACAGGGACAGGGTTACCAGATACGCAGTATTTT.

The V and J genes are TRBV7-9 and TRBJ2-5; D unclear. V was trimmed by 0 bases and J by 6 bases, leaving 5 bases between them. The germline CDR1 and CDR2 sequences are SEHNR and FQNEAQ (reference sequence). The CDR3 runs 12 residues. In DNA, the CDR3 is TGTGCCAGCAGCTTAGCCTGGAAGACCCAGTACTTC. This encodes CASSLAWKTQYF.

CDR3 protein: CASLARPGTQYF. CDR3 bases: TGTGCCAGCCTTGCCCGCCCGGGTACGCAGTATTTT. The rearrangement joins TRBV6-1 to TRBJ2-3, with no clear D. This CDR3 contains 12 residues. The V and J ends lost 8 bases and 8 bases respectively, with 14 bases between them. Germline V gives CDR1 MNHNS, CDR2 SASEGT.

The gene calls are TRBV20-1 and TRBJ1-5; no clear D. The CDR3 is 14 amino acids. V shed 3 bases and J shed 0 bases, with 9 bases lying between them. Germline V gene lookup returns CDR1 DFQATT and CDR2 SNEGSKA (reference sequence). This chain's CDR3 is CSARVWDSNQPQHF. CDR3 nucleotide sequence: TGCAGTGCTAGGGTATGGGATAGCAATCAGCCCCAGCATTTT.

This clonotype was seen at least ten times. This chain links TRBV6-5 with TRBJ1-5; tentative D call: TRBD1 (5 bases). Germline V gene sequence: CDR1 MNHEY, CDR2 SVGAGI. The CDR3 runs 13 residues. The germline V and J ends were trimmed by 7 bases and 4 bases, with 11 bases remaining between them. The chain's CDR3 is CASKGSGNQPQHF. The CDR3 region has the DNA TGTGCCAGCAAGGGGTCGGGGAATCAGCCCCAGCATTTT.

The rearrangement links TRBV28 to TRBJ1-5; D might be TRBD1 (6 bases). V lost 8 bases, J lost 2 bases, and 16 bases lay in between. Germline V gives CDR1 MDHEN, CDR2 SYDVKM. The CDR3 extends over 15 amino acids. The CDR3 here is CASGGGRRGNQPQHF. In DNA, the CDR3 is TGTGCCAGCGGGGGGGGGCGGAGGGGCAATCAGCCCCAGCATTTT.

The rearrangement joins TRBV7-4 to TRBJ2-1, with 10 bases that match TRBD1. Germline-derived CDR1 and CDR2 are SGHVT and SQSDAQ. Germline trimming cut 3 bases from V and 0 bases from J; bases unmatched to any gene: 17. The CDR3 length is 21 residues. This chain's CDR3 is CASSFPTGTGDSPSSYNEQFF. The CDR3 coding sequence is TGTGCCAGCAGCTTTCCAACCGGGACAGGGGACTCCCCGAGCTCCTACAATGAGCAGTTCTTC.

The chain is built from TRBV7-2 and TRBJ2-5; D gene unclear. The V gene's germline CDR1 is SGHTA and CDR2 FQGNSA. The CDR3 runs 14 residues. V gave up 2 bases and J gave up 3 bases, with 10 bases separating them. CDR3 in amino acids: CASSLSLSEETQYF. CDR3 DNA sequence: TGTGCCAGCAGCTTAAGTCTCAGCGAAGAGACCCAGTACTTC.